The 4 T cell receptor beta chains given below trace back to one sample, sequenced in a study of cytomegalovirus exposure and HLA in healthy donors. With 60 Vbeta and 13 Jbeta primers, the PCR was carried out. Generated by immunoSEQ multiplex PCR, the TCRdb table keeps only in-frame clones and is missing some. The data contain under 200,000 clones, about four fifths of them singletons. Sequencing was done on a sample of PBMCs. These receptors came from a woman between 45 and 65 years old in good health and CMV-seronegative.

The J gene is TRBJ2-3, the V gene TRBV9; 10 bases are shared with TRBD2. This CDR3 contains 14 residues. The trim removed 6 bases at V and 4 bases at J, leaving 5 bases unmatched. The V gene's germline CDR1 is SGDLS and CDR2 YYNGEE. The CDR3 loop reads CASTLAGVADTQYF. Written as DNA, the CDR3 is TGTGCCAGCACCCTAGCGGGAGTGGCAGATACGCAGTATTTT. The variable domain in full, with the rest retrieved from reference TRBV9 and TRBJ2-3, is DSGVTQTPKHLITATGQRVTLRCSPRSGDLSVYWYQQSLDQGLQFLIQYYNGEERAKGNILERFSAQQFPDLHSELNLSSLELGDSALYFCASTLAGVADTQYFGPGTRLTVL.

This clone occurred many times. CDR3 region: CASSLGQSRTEAFF. The CDR3 coding sequence is TGTGCCAGCAGCTTGGGACAGTCCCGCACTGAAGCTTTCTTT. The chain joins TRBV5-6 to TRBJ1-1; a possible D gene is TRBD1 (5 bases). Trimming pared 0 bases from V and 4 bases from J, leaving 10 bases between. The CDR3 loop spans 14 amino acids. Per the germline V gene, CDR1 is SGHDT and CDR2 is YYEEEE.

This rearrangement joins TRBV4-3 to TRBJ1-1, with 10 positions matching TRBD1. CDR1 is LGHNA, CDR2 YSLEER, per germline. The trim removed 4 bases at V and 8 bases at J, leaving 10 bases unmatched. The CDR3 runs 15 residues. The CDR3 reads CASSLDLDRGREAFF. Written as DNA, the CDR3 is TGCGCCAGCAGCCTCGACCTCGACAGGGGGCGAGAAGCTTTCTTT.

Here the CDR3 reads CASSGPRDPYEQYF. The CDR3 DNA reads as TGCGCCAGCAGCGGACCGCGGGATCCTTACGAGCAGTACTTC. This chain links TRBV5-1 with TRBJ2-5; weak D call: TRBD2 (6 bases). The closer fit of TRBJ2-7 to the DNA end suggests the J call may be wrong. This CDR3 contains 14 residues. The germline V gene has CDR1 SGHRS and CDR2 YFSETQ.